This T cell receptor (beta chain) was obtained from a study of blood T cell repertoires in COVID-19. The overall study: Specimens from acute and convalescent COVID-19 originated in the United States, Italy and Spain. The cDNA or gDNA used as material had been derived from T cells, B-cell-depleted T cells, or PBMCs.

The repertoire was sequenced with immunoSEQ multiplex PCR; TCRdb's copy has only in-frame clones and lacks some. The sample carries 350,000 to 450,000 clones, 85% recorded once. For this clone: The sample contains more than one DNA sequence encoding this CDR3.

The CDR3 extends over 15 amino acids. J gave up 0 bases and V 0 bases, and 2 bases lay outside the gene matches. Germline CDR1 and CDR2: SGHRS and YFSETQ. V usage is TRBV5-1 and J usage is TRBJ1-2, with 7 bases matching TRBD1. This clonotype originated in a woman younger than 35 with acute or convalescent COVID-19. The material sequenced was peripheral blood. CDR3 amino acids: CASSLEGGANYGYTF. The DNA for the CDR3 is TGCGCCAGCAGCTTGGAAGGGGGCGCTAACTATGGCTACACCTTC. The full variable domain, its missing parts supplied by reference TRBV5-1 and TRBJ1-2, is KAGVTQTPRYLIKTRGQQVTLSCSPISGHRSVSWYQQTPGQGLQFLFEYFSETQRNKGNFPGRFSGRQFSNSRSEMNVSTLELGDSALYLCASSLEGGANYGYTFGSGTRLTVV.